Below are 29 T cell receptor beta chains sequenced from a single sample in a study of cytomegalovirus exposure and HLA in healthy donors. The PCR had 60 Vbeta and 13 Jbeta primers. Sequenced by immunoSEQ multiplex PCR; TCRdb stores in-frame clones only, minus some. The sample carries about 150,000 clones, about 74% recorded once. The specimen sequenced was PBMCs. These receptors were taken from a woman in her forties in good health and CMV-seronegative.

This rearrangement joins TRBV10-1 to TRBJ1-1; the D is unclear. The CDR3 runs to 13 residues. The ends were cut back, 8 bases at V and 3 bases at J, with 13 bases in the middle. Germline-derived CDR1 and CDR2 are WNHNN and SYGVQD (reference sequence). CDR3: CASRREFDTEAFF. DNA of the CDR3: TGCGCCAGCCGACGGGAGTTCGACACTGAAGCTTTCTTT.

The chain carries TRBV9 and TRBJ1-2, with TRBD1 identical over 9 bases. Germline values: CDR1 SGDLS, CDR2 YYNGEE. This CDR3 is 16 amino acids long. V lost 0 bases, J lost 7 bases, and 10 bases stayed unmatched. The CDR3 loop reads CASSVGAGQGIRGYTF. The CDR3 nucleotides are TGTGCCAGCAGCGTAGGAGCGGGACAGGGAATTCGTGGCTACACCTTC. The variable domain in full, with the rest retrieved from reference TRBV9 and TRBJ1-2, is DSGVTQTPKHLITATGQRVTLRCSPRSGDLSVYWYQQSLDQGLQFLIQYYNGEERAKGNILERFSAQQFPDLHSELNLSSLELGDSALYFCASSVGAGQGIRGYTFGSGTRLTVV.

V is TRBV27 and J is TRBJ2-1; the D gene is possibly TRBD1 (6 bases). Between the trimmed V and J ends, which lost 3 bases and 14 bases, there was a span of 14 bases. The CDR3 totals 12 residues. Per the germline V gene, CDR1 is MNHEY and CDR2 is SMNVEV (reference sequence). This CDR3 is CASSLSRGLKFF. The CDR3 DNA reads TGTGCCAGCAGTTTGTCCAGGGGTCTTAAGTTCTTC.

The chain links TRBV2 to TRBJ2-1, with 14 nucleotides matching TRBD2. CDR1 is SNHLY and CDR2 is FYNNEI in the germline V gene. With V trimmed by 7 bases and J by 9 bases, 5 bases remained unmatched. The CDR3 sequence is 14 residues long. The DNA for the CDR3 is TGTGCCAGCACCGGACTAGCGGGAGGCGGTGAGCAGTTCTTC. Translating it yields CASTGLAGGGEQFF.

The rearrangement uses TRBV4-1 and TRBJ1-2, with 10 bases identical to TRBD1. The V and J ends lost 1 base and 7 bases, in that order; junction bases with no gene match: 6. The CDR3 totals 15 residues. Germline CDR1 reads MGHRA; CDR2 reads YSYEKL. CDR3 bases: TGCGCCAGCAGCCAAGCGTGGACAGGGGGACGTGGCTACACCTTC. Translating gives CASSQAWTGGRGYTF.

CDR3 residues: CASSQDGGPEQYF. CDR3 DNA sequence: TGCGCCAGCAGCCAAGATGGAGGGCCCGAGCAGTACTTC. V gene TRBV4-1 combines with J gene TRBJ2-7; D possibly corresponds to TRBD2 (6 bases). Per germline, CDR1 MGHRA and CDR2 YSYEKL. The CDR3 spans 13 residues. V dropped 0 bases and J dropped 6 bases, with 9 bases sitting between them.

V usage is TRBV5-1 and J usage is TRBJ2-5; the match to TRBD1 covers 8 bases. The CDR3 loop spans 15 amino acids. J lost 5 bases, V lost 3 bases, and 9 bases had no gene match. CDR1 and CDR2 (germline): SGHRS, YFSETQ. This chain's CDR3 is CASSSGTGGLETQYF. The CDR3 DNA reads as TGCGCCAGCAGCTCCGGGACAGGAGGGTTGGAGACCCAGTACTTC. The complete variable domain, with remaining parts taken from reference TRBV5-1 and TRBJ2-5, reads KAGVTQTPRYLIKTRGQQVTLSCSPISGHRSVSWYQQTPGQGLQFLFEYFSETQRNKGNFPGRFSGRQFSNSRSEMNVSTLELGDSALYLCASSSGTGGLETQYFGPGTRLLVL.

CDR3 protein: CASRAQSATEAFF. The CDR3 DNA follows: TGTGCCAGCAGGGCACAAAGCGCCACTGAAGCTTTCTTT. The chain combines TRBV2 with TRBJ1-1; D uncertain. Germline lookup yields CDR1 SNHLY and CDR2 FYNNEI. The CDR3 extends over 13 amino acids. Trimming cost V 6 bases and J 4 bases, with 12 bases left between them.

The chain employs TRBV7-8 and TRBJ1-5; D not certain. The CDR3 runs to 13 residues. Germline CDR1 SGHVS, CDR2 FQNEAQ. Trimming stripped 4 bases from V and 5 bases from J, with 9 bases between. CDR3 protein: CASSWAEHQPQHF. CDR3 nucleotides: TGTGCCAGCAGCTGGGCAGAACATCAGCCCCAGCATTTT. Filled out from reference TRBV7-8 and TRBJ1-5, the complete variable domain reads GAGVSQSPRYKVAKRGQDVALRCDPISGHVSLFWYQQALGQGPEFLTYFQNEAQLDKSGLPSDRFFAERPEGSVSTLKIQRTQQEDSAVYLCASSWAEHQPQHFGDGTRLSIL.

The J gene is TRBJ1-4, the V gene TRBV4-1; weak D call: TRBD1 (5 bases). The germline gives CDR1 MGHRA, CDR2 YSYEKL. The CDR3 sequence is 16 residues long. V shed 2 bases and J shed 3 bases, with 13 bases lying between them. CDR3 amino acids: CASSQIQAAANEKLFF. DNA of the CDR3: TGCGCCAGCAGCCAAATACAGGCTGCAGCTAATGAAAAACTGTTTTTT.

The chain links TRBV9 to TRBJ2-7; 11 positions match TRBD1. CDR3 length equals 17 residues. Per the germline V gene, CDR1 is SGDLS and CDR2 is YYNGEE. With 3 bases clipped from V and 4 bases from J, the junction kept 12 bases outside the gene matches. For the CDR3, the DNA is TGTGCCAGCAGCGCATATCCGGACAGGGGGCAGGGGTACGAGCAGTACTTC. Protein sequence: CASSAYPDRGQGYEQYF. The full variable domain, in which reference TRBV9 and TRBJ2-7 provide the parts outside the CDR3, is DSGVTQTPKHLITATGQRVTLRCSPRSGDLSVYWYQQSLDQGLQFLIQYYNGEERAKGNILERFSAQQFPDLHSELNLSSLELGDSALYFCASSAYPDRGQGYEQYFGPGTRLTVT.

This sequence joins TRBV28 and TRBJ2-7, with D maybe TRBD1 (7 bases). CDR1 is MDHEN, CDR2 SYDVKM, per germline. CDR3 length: 14 residues. V shed 10 bases and J shed 5 bases, with 21 bases lying between them. CDR3 loop: CATDVEGASDEQYF. The CDR3 nucleotides are TGTGCCACCGACGTCGAGGGGGCTAGCGACGAGCAGTACTTC.

The V and J genes are TRBV2 and TRBJ1-2; D unresolved. This CDR3 region has 13 residues. Germline-derived CDR1 and CDR2 are SNHLY and FYNNEI. The V gene lost 5 bases and the J gene lost 4 bases, with 11 bases spanning the gap. CDR3 residues: CASSPEGGYGYTF. For the CDR3, the DNA is TGTGCCAGCAGTCCCGAGGGAGGCTATGGCTACACCTTC.

The chain carries TRBV7-9 and TRBJ1-2, with TRBD1 as a possible D gene (6 bases). Germline V gene data show CDR1 as SEHNR and CDR2 as FQNEAQ (reference sequence). The CDR3 sequence is 17 residues long. The ends were cut back, 5 bases at V and 4 bases at J, with 23 bases in the middle. CDR3 nucleotide sequence: TGTGCCAGCAGCCCGCCCACAACAGGGATCCTCGGCTATGGCTACACCTTC. Protein: CASSPPTTGILGYGYTF.

V is TRBV18 and J is TRBJ2-5, with TRBD1 as a possible D gene (6 bases). Trimming shortened V by 3 bases and J by 5 bases, and 16 bases separated the two germline ends. Germline V lookup: CDR1 KGHSH, CDR2 LQKENI. The CDR3 loop spans 15 amino acids. The CDR3 nucleotides are TGTGCCAGCTCACCGGACAGTCCTCCCAGGGAGACCCAGTACTTC. The encoded protein is CASSPDSPPRETQYF.

The chain recombines TRBV19 with TRBJ2-7; TRBD2 might be the D (6 bases). The V end lost 5 bases, the J end lost 6 bases, and 17 bases lay between the germline ends. The length of the CDR3 is 14 residues. CDR1 is LNHDA, CDR2 SQIVND, per germline (reference sequence). CDR3 nucleotide sequence: TGTGCCAGTAGTGCGGGATCACCGGGCCTCGAGCAGTACTTC. The encoded protein is CASSAGSPGLEQYF. The entire variable domain, with the rest obtained from reference TRBV19 and TRBJ2-7, is as follows: DGGITQSPKYLFRKEGQNVTLSCEQNLNHDAMYWYRQDPGQGLRLIYYSQIVNDFQKGDIAEGYSVSREKKESFPLTVTSAQKNPTAFYLCASSAGSPGLEQYFGPGTRLTVT.

The chain has TRBV6-5 and TRBJ2-3; no reliable D call. V gave up 7 bases and J gave up 2 bases, with 10 bases separating them. The CDR3 covers 13 residues. Germline V gene data show CDR1 as MNHEY and CDR2 as SVGAGI. This CDR3 is CASTQFDTDTQYF. The CDR3 nucleotides read TGTGCCAGCACCCAGTTCGACACAGATACGCAGTATTTT.

V usage is TRBV5-1 and J usage is TRBJ1-5; possible D gene TRBD1, 5 bases. The CDR3 is 14 amino acids. The germline V gene encodes CDR1 SGHRS and CDR2 YFSETQ. Trimming left V 0 bases short and J 7 bases short, with 11 bases between. CDR3 protein: CASSLGSGRQPQHF. The DNA of the CDR3 is TGCGCCAGCAGCTTGGGATCAGGGCGGCAGCCCCAGCATTTT.

The J gene is TRBJ1-2, the V gene TRBV9; 9 nucleotides agree with TRBD1. The germline gives CDR1 SGDLS, CDR2 YYNGEE. V lost 4 bases and J lost 3; bases outside the gene matches: 7. The length of the CDR3 is 15 residues. CDR3 in amino acids: CASSPKGQGYYGYTF. The CDR3 region has the DNA TGTGCCAGCAGCCCAAAGGGACAGGGCTACTATGGCTACACCTTC.

The chain employs TRBV6-1 and TRBJ1-5; D might be TRBD1 (5 bases). This CDR3 spans 17 amino acids. Trimming left V 1 base short and J 4 bases short, with 17 bases between. Germline assignment: CDR1 MNHNS and CDR2 SASEGT. The DNA of the CDR3 is TGTGCCAGCAGTGAAGACCCTTCGGCAGGGTGGAATCAGCCCCAGCATTTT. Protein: CASSEDPSAGWNQPQHF.

J is TRBJ2-2 and V is TRBV10-1, with D possibly matching TRBD2 (5 bases). The CDR3 is 15 amino acids. The germline V and J ends were trimmed by 2 bases and 6 bases, with 13 bases remaining between them. Germline assignment: CDR1 WNHNN and CDR2 SYGVQD (reference sequence). CDR3 coding DNA: TGCGCCAGCAGTGAGCTGGGAGAGAGCGCCGGGGAGCTGTTTTTT. The encoded protein is CASSELGESAGELFF.

The chain uses TRBV5-4 and TRBJ2-2, with 7 bases identical to TRBD1. This CDR3 has 17 residues. The V gene end was trimmed by 0 bases and the J gene end by 5 bases; junction bases not matched to a gene: 10. CDR1 and CDR2 from the germline V gene are SGHNT and YYREEE (reference sequence). CDR3 residues: CASSLGQGLTRTGELFF. CDR3 DNA sequence: TGTGCCAGCAGCTTGGGACAGGGTTTGACCAGGACCGGGGAGCTGTTTTTT.

This sequence joins TRBV5-6 and TRBJ2-7; D is perhaps TRBD1 (6 bases). The CDR3 has 11 residues. Trimming took off 1 base at V and 10 bases at J, with 9 bases between the two ends. CDR1 and CDR2 from the germline V gene are SGHDT and YYEEEE. Here the CDR3 reads CASSLRDIQYF. The CDR3 bases are TGTGCCAGCAGCTTGAGGGACATCCAGTACTTC.

V is TRBV29-1 and J is TRBJ2-7; 8 nucleotides line up with TRBD1. With 4 bases clipped from V and 3 bases from J, the junction kept 5 bases outside the gene matches. The CDR3 sequence is 13 residues long. CDR1 and CDR2 (germline): SQVTM, ANQGSEA. CDR3 in amino acids: CSVAAGGGYEQYF. The CDR3 nucleotides are TGCAGCGTTGCGGCAGGGGGCGGCTACGAGCAGTACTTC.

The chain has TRBV7-2 and TRBJ1-2; unclear D gene. CDR1 and CDR2 from the germline V gene are SGHTA and FQGNSA. The CDR3 is 11 residues long. V lost 3 bases to trimming and J lost 5 bases, with 4 bases between them. This CDR3 is CASSFPYGYTF. The CDR3 nucleotides read TGTGCCAGCAGCTTTCCTTATGGCTACACCTTC.

V is TRBV7-2 and J is TRBJ2-7, with D possibly matching TRBD1 (6 bases). Germline V gene lookup returns CDR1 SGHTA and CDR2 FQGNSA. With 3 bases removed from V and 5 bases from J, the gap between germline ends came to 11 bases. This CDR3 region has 13 residues. CDR3 sequence (DNA): TGTGCCAGCAGCTTGGACAGAAGGGACGAGCAGTACTTC. Residues: CASSLDRRDEQYF.

This clone ranks as medium-sized (0.01 to 0.1%). This rearrangement joins TRBV7-6 to TRBJ1-1, with D hard to call. The V end was cut by 3 bases, the J end by 1 base, with 6 bases between. Germline lookup yields CDR1 SGHVS and CDR2 FNYEAQ. The CDR3 is 13 residues long. This chain's CDR3 is CASSFSANTEAFF. DNA of the CDR3: TGTGCCAGCAGCTTCAGTGCGAACACTGAAGCTTTCTTT. Looking up the rest from reference TRBV7-6 and TRBJ1-1 gives the full variable domain: GAGVSQSPRYKVTKRGQDVALRCDPISGHVSLYWYRQALGQGPEFLTYFNYEAQQDKSGLPNDRFSAERPEGSISTLTIQRTEQRDSAMYRCASSFSANTEAFFGQGTRLTVV.

The chain recombines TRBV9 with TRBJ2-1; no firm D call. Germline CDR1 and CDR2: SGDLS and YYNGEE. The CDR3 has 14 residues. Trimming took 3 bases from V and 4 from J, leaving 11 bases between them. CDR3 sequence (DNA): TGTGCCAGCAGCGGGCTGTCCCTGTACAATGAGCAGTTCTTC. Protein: CASSGLSLYNEQFF.

This chain joins TRBV19 and TRBJ1-5, with unresolved D. Germline CDR1 is LNHDA and CDR2 is SQIVND (reference sequence). This CDR3 comprises 16 residues. V was clipped by 7 bases and J by 3 bases, with 19 bases between them. The CDR3 bases are TGTGCCAGTACCGCGACACCGGCCGGGATCAATCAGCCCCAGCATTTT. Amino acids: CASTATPAGINQPQHF.